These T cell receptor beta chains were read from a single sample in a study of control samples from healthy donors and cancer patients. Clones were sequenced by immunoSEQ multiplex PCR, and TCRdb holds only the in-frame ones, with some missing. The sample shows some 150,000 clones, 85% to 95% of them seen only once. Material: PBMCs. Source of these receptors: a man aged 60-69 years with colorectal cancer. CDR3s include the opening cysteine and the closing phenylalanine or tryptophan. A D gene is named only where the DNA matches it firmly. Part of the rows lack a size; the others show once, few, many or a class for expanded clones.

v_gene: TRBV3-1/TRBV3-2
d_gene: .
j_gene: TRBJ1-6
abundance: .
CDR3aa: CASSLTGQNSPLHF
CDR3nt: TGTGCCAGCAGCCTGACAGGACAGAATTCACCCCTCCACTTT

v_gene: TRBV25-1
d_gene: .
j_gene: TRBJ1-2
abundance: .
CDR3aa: CASGQSYGYTF
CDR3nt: TGTGCCAGCGGACAGTCCTATGGCTACACCTTC

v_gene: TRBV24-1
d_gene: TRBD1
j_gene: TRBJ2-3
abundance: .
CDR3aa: CATSPGTGPASTDTQYF
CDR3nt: TGTGCCACCAGTCCCGGGACAGGACCTGCTAGCACAGATACGCAGTATTTT

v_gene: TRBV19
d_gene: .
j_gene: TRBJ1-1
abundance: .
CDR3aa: CASSFRGMNTEAFF
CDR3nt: TGTGCCAGTAGTTTTCGGGGAATGAACACTGAAGCTTTCTTT

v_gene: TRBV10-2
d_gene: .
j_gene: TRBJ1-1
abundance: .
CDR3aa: CASSERGSDTEAFF
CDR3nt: TGCGCCAGCAGTGAAAGAGGGTCGGACACTGAAGCTTTCTTT

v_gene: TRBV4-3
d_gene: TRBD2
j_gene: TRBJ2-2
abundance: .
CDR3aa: CASSPPAAGGAGSGELFF
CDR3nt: TGCGCCAGCAGCCCCCCGGCGGCCGGGGGGGCTGGCTCTGGGGAGCTGTTTTTT

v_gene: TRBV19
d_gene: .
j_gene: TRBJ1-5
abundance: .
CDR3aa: CASSRPGPNQPQHF
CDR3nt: TGTGCCAGTAGTAGGCCAGGGCCTAATCAGCCCCAGCATTTT

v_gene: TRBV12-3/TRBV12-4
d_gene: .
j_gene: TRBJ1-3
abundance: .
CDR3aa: CASHEYSGNTIYF
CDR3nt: TGTGCCAGCCACGAATACTCTGGAAACACCATATATTTT

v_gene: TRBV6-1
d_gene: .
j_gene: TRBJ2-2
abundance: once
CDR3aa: CASSEWDNTGELFF
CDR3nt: TGTGCCAGCAGTGAATGGGACAACACCGGGGAGCTGTTTTTT

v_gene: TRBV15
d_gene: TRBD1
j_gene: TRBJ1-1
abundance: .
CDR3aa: CATSRGGQLNTEAFF
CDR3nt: TGTGCCACCAGCAGAGGGGGACAGCTGAACACTGAAGCTTTCTTT

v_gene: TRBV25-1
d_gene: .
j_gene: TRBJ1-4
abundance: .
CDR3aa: CASSETGITNEKLFF
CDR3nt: TGTGCCAGCAGTGAAACTGGGATAACTAATGAAAAACTGTTTTTT

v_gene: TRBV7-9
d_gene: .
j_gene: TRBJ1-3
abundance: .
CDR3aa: CASSTTGSGNTIYF
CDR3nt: TGTGCCAGCAGCACGACAGGCTCTGGAAACACCATATATTTT

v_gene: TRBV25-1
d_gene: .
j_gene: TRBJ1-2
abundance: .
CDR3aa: CASSPPGVKGHGYTF
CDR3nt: TGTGCCAGCAGCCCGCCTGGGGTAAAGGGCCATGGCTACACCTTC

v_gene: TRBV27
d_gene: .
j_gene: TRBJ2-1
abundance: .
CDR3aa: CASKGAGVYNEQFF
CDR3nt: TGTGCCAGCAAGGGGGCGGGGGTCTACAATGAGCAGTTCTTC

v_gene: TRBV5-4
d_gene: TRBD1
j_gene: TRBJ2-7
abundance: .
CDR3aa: CASSKGTGGSYEQYF
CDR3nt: TGTGCCAGCAGCAAAGGGACAGGGGGGTCCTACGAGCAGTACTTC

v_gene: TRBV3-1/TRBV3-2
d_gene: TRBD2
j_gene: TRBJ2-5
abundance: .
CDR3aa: CASSQDWLAGHPETQYF
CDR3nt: TGTGCCAGCAGCCAAGATTGGCTAGCGGGGCATCCGGAGACCCAGTACTTC

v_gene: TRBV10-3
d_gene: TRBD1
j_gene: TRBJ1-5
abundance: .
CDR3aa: CAISQEQGAGQPQHF
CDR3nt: TGTGCCATCAGCCAAGAACAGGGGGCCGGTCAGCCCCAGCATTTT

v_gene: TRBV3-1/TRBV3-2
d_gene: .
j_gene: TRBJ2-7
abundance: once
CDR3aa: CASTKPGTAPYEQYF
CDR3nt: TGTGCCAGCACCAAACCCGGGACTGCCCCCTACGAGCAGTACTTC

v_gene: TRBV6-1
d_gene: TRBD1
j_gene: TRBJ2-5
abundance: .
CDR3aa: CASSEEDRALYETQYF
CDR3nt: TGTGCCAGCAGTGAAGAGGACAGGGCATTGTACGAGACCCAGTACTTC

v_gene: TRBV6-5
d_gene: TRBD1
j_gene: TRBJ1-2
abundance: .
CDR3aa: CATRPGQRGGYTF
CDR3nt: TGTGCCACCAGGCCGGGACAGAGAGGTGGCTACACCTTC

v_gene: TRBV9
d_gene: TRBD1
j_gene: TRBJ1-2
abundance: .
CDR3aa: CASSERQGSSYGYTF
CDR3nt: TGTGCCAGCAGCGAGAGACAGGGTAGCAGCTATGGCTACACCTTC

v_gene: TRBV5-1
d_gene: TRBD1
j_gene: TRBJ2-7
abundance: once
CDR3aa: CASSSGTGGDEQYF
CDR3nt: TGCGCCAGCAGCTCAGGGACAGGGGGCGACGAGCAGTACTTC

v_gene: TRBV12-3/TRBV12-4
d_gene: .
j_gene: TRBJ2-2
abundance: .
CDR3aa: CASSWGGELFF
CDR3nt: TGTGCCAGCAGTTGGGGCGGGGAGCTGTTTTTT

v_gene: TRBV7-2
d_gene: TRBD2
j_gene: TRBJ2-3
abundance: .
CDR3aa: CASSRSGGPTDTQYF
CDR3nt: TGTGCCAGCAGCCGTAGCGGGGGGCCCACAGATACGCAGTATTTT

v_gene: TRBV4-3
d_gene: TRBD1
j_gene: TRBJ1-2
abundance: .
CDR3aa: CASSQHADRRGGYTF
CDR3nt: TGCGCCAGCAGCCAACATGCGGACAGGAGAGGAGGCTACACCTTC

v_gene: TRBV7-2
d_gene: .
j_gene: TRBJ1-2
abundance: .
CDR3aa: CASSTIRRADYGYTF
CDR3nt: TGTGCCAGCAGCACCATCCGCAGAGCAGACTATGGCTACACCTTC

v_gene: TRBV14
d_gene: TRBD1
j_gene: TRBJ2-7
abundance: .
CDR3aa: CASSRDRATYEQYF
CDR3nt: TGTGCCAGCAGCCGAGACAGGGCCACCTACGAGCAGTACTTC

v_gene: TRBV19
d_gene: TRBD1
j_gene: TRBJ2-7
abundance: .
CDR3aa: CASSIGGQVFTYEQYF
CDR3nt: TGTGCCAGTAGTATAGGCGGACAGGTCTTTACCTACGAGCAGTACTTC

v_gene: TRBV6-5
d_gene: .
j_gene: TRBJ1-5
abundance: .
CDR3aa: CASRPGVNQPQHF
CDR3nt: TGTGCCAGCAGGCCGGGGGTCAATCAGCCCCAGCATTTT

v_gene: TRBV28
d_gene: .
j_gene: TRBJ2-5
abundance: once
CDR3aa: CATRVGGGETQYF
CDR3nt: TGTGCGACCCGAGTGGGGGGCGGCGAGACCCAGTACTTC

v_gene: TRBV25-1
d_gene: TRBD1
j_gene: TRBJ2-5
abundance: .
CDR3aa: CASSELGTGRRETQYF
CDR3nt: TGTGCCAGCAGTGAATTGGGGACAGGGCGGCGAGAGACCCAGTACTTC

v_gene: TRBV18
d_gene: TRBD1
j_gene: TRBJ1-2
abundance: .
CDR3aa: CASSPGTESNYGYTF
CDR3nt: TGTGCCAGCTCACCTGGGACAGAGTCTAACTATGGCTACACCTTC

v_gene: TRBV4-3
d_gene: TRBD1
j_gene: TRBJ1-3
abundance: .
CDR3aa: CASSQDSGTGHSGNTIYF
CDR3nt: TGCGCCAGCAGCCAAGATAGCGGGACAGGGCACTCTGGAAACACCATATATTTT

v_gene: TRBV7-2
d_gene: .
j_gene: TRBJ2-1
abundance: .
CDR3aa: CASSLATANEQFF
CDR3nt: TGTGCCAGCAGCTTAGCGACAGCTAATGAGCAGTTCTTC

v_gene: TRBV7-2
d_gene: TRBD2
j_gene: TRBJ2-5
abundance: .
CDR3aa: CASSLVRLAGPLQETQYF
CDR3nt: TGTGCCAGCAGCTTAGTCAGGCTAGCGGGGCCACTCCAAGAGACCCAGTACTTC

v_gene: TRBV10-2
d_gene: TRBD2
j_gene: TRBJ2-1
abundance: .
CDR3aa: CASRSPLAASGGFDSSYNEQFF
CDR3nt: TGCGCCAGCCGTTCTCCCTTGGCGGCTAGCGGGGGGTTCGATAGCTCCTACAATGAGCAGTTCTTC

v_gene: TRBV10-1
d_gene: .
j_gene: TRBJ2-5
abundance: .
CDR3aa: CASSESGEETQYF
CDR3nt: TGCGCCAGCAGTGAGTCTGGGGAAGAGACCCAGTACTTC

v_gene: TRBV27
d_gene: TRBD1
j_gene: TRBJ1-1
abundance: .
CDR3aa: CASSWGRGWEAFF
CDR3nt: TGTGCCAGCAGTTGGGGCAGGGGGTGGGAAGCTTTCTTT

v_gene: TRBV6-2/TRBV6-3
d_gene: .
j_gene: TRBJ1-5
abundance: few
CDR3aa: CASSYGGAGQPQHF
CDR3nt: TGTGCCAGCAGTTACGGGGGGGCCGGACAGCCCCAGCATTTT

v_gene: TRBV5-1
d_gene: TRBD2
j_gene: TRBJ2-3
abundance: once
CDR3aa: CASSLGLAGEPVRTDTQYF
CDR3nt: TGCGCCAGCAGCTTGGGACTAGCGGGGGAACCGGTCCGGACAGATACGCAGTATTTT

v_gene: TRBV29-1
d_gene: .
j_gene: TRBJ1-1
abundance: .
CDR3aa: CSVEDEAATEAFF
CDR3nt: TGCAGCGTTGAAGACGAGGCGGCCACTGAAGCTTTCTTT

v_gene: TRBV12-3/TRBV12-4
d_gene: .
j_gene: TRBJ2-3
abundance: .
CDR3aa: CASRPSTDTQYF
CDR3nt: TGTGCCAGCAGGCCTAGCACAGATACGCAGTATTTT

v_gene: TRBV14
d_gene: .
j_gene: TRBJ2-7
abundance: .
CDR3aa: CASSQENPPREQYF
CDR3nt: TGTGCCAGCAGCCAAGAAAACCCCCCCCGCGAGCAGTACTTC

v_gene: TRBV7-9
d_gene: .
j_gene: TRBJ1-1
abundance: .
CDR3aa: CASSLDPNTEAFF
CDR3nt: TGTGCCAGCAGCTTAGATCCTAACACTGAAGCTTTCTTT

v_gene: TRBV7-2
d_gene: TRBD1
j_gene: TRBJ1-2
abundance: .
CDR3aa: CASSPGQGAGYGYTF
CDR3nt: TGTGCCAGCAGCCCAGGACAGGGGGCGGGGTATGGCTACACCTTC

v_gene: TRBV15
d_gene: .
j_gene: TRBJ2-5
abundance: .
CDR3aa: CATSRRGETQYF
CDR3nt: TGTGCCACCAGCAGAAGAGGGGAGACCCAGTACTTC

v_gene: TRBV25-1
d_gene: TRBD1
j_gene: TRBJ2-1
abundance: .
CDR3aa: CASSARDRGAEQFF
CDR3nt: TGTGCCAGCAGTGCCCGGGACAGGGGCGCTGAGCAGTTCTTC

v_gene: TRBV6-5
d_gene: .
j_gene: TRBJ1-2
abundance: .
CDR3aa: CASSGLHGYTF
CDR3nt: TGTGCCAGCAGCGGCCTTCATGGCTACACCTTC

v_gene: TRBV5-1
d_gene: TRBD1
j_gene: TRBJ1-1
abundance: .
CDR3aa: CATTGGGKNTEAFF
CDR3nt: TGCGCCACCACGGGAGGGGGCAAAAACACTGAAGCTTTCTTT

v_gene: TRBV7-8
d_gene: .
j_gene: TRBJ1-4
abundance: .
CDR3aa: CASSPQGRLNEKLFF
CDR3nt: TGTGCCAGCAGCCCGCAGGGGCGGTTAAATGAAAAACTGTTTTTT

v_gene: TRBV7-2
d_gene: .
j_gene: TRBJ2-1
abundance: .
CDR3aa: CASSFQRNGHEQFF
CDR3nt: TGTGCCAGCAGCTTTCAGCGGAATGGTCATGAGCAGTTCTTC

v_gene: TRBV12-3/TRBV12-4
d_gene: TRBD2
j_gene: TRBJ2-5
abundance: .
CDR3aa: CATRPGGQETQYF
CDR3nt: TGTGCCACCAGACCGGGGGGCCAAGAGACCCAGTACTTC

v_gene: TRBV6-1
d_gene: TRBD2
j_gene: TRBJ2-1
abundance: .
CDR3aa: CASSEGTRQNEQFF
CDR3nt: TGTGCCAGCAGTGAAGGGACTAGACAAAATGAGCAGTTCTTC

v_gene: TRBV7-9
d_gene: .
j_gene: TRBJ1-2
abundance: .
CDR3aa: CASSLAPGGRDGYTF
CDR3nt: TGTGCCAGCAGCTTAGCCCCGGGCGGGAGGGATGGCTACACCTTC

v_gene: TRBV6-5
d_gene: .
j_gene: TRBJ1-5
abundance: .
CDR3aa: CASSYSGAADQPQHF
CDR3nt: TGTGCCAGCAGTTACTCGGGGGCGGCCGATCAGCCCCAGCATTTT

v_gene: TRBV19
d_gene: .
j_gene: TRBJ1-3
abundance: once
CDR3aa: CASSIAPGSGNTIYF
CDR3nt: TGTGCCAGTAGTATAGCCCCGGGTTCTGGAAACACCATATATTTT

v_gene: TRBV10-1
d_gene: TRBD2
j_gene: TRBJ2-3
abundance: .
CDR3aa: CASSDLAGVGTDTQYF
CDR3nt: TGCGCCAGCAGTGACCTAGCGGGGGTGGGCACAGATACGCAGTATTTT

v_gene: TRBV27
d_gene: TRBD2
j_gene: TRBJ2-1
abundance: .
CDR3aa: CASSFFSGGAYNEQFF
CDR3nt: TGTGCCAGCAGTTTTTTCAGCGGGGGGGCCTACAATGAGCAGTTCTTC

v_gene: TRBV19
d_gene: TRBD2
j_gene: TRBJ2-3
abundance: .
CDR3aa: CASRPSRTSGGAGTDTQYF
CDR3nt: TGTGCCAGTAGACCCTCCCGGACTAGCGGGGGGGCCGGTACAGATACGCAGTATTTT